Reported below is one TCR beta chain. The V and J ends lost 4 bases and 4 bases, in that order; junction bases with no gene match: 9. Per the germline V gene, CDR1 is SGHNT and CDR2 is YYREEE (reference sequence). The CDR3 length is 15 residues. This entry is derived from a study of cytomegalovirus exposure and HLA in healthy donors. Measured with immunoSEQ multiplex PCR; TCRdb has only the in-frame clones, and not every one. There are more than 55,000 clones in the sample; around 90% occur only once, and 2.5% to 3.5% lies in the top ten. The chain links TRBV5-4 to TRBJ2-5, with 8 nucleotides matching TRBD2. What was sequenced was PBMCs. The source is a man aged 18 to 30 in good health and CMV-seronegative. The CDR3 bases are TGTGCCAGCAGCGCAAAGCGGGAGTTTGGAGAGACCCAGTACTTC. This encodes CASSAKREFGETQYF.